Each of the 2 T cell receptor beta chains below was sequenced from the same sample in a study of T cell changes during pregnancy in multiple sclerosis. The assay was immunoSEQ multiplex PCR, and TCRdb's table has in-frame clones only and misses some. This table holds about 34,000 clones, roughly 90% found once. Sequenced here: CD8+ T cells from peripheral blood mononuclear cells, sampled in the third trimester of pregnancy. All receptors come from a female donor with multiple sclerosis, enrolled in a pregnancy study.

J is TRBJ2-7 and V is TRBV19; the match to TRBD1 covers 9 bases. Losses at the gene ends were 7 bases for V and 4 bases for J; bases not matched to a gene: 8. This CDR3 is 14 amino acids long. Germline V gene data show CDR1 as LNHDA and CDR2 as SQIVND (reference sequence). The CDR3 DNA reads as TGTGCCAGTAAAGCCGGGACAGGGATTTACGAGCAGTACTTC. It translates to CASKAGTGIYEQYF.

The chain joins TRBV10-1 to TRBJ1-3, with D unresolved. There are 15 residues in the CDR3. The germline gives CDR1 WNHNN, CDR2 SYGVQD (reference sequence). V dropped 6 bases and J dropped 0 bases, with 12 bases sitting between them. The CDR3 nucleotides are TGCGCCAGCAGGCCTCTAGCAGGCTCTGGAAACACCATATATTTT. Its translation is CASRPLAGSGNTIYF.